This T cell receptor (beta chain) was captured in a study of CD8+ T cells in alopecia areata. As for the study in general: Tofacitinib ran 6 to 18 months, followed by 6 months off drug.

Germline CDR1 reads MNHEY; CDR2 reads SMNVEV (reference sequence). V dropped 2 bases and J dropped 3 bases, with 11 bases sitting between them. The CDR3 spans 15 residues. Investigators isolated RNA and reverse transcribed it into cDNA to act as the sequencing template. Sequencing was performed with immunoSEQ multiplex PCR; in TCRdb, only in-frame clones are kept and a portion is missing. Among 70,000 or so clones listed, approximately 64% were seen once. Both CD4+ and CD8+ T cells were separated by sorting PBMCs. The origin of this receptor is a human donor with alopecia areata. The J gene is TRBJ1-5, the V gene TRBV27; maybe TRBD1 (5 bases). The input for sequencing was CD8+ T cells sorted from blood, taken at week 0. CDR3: CASSLAAGSNQPQHF. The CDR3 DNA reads TGTGCCAGCAGTTTAGCGGCAGGGTCCAATCAGCCCCAGCATTTT.